This T cell receptor (beta chain) comes out of a study of T cell repertoires in cytomegalovirus infection. Background on the study: CMV infection together with matching HLA type was indicated by public TCR beta signatures. Whole-study results and caveats: What dominated the ex vivo response were HLA-C-restricted CMV-specific TCR beta clonotypes.

The CDR3 extends over 13 amino acids. Germline lookup yields CDR1 MNHEY and CDR2 SVGEGT. The V end was cut by 7 bases, the J end by 3 bases, with 13 bases between. TCRdb reprocessed the reads with MiXCR, giving one entry per CDR3 protein. Here the sample spans 340,000 or so distinct CDR3 sequences, approximately 25% being singletons. This clonotype appeared many times. What it binds is not known. The source was cultured PBMCs, collected from culture after CMV antigen stimulation. The V gene is TRBV6-2 or TRBV6-3, the J gene TRBJ2-7; D may be TRBD1 (6 bases). This receptor was identified in a human donor in good health (CMV status not recorded). Some clones in this sample may be carry-over from other donors' samples. The CDR3 sequence: CASKITQGYEQYV. CDR3 DNA sequence: TGTGCCAGCAAAATCACACAGGGCTACGAGCAGTACGTC.